Each of the 3 T cell receptor beta chains below was sequenced from the same sample in a study of blood T cell repertoires in COVID-19 (dated by TCRdb to the early 2020s). The library was prepared using the immunoSEQ multiplex PCR assay. TCRdb provides this immuneACCESS table in a form limited to in-frame rearrangements. Some clones are lacking; in checked studies, under half of them reflect an unresolved V gene, and why the rest are absent is not known. The sample profile shows 120,000 to 150,000 clones; 87% of them were found once. The ten largest make up 37% of the sample. Sequencing input: peripheral blood. The receptors come from a man aged 45-65 years who had recovered from COVID-19.

In its sample, this clone was seen once. This sequence joins TRBV7-3 and TRBJ2-7, with 8 bases aligning to TRBD1. The junction had 11 bases not matched to a gene; V was cut back by 5 bases and J by 5 bases. The CDR3 covers 15 residues. The germline V gene encodes CDR1 SGHTA and CDR2 FQGTGA. The CDR3, as DNA: TGTGCCAGCAGCCCAACTACAGGGGGTTTTAACGAGCAGTACTTC. It translates to CASSPTTGGFNEQYF.

In DNA, the CDR3 is TGTGCCAGCAGCGCCCGGGGGGGACTAGCGGGAGAGACCCAGTACTTC. Its translation: CASSARGGLAGETQYF. The chain couples TRBV5-6 to TRBJ2-5; 12 nucleotides line up with TRBD2. Trimming removed 4 bases from V and 4 bases from J; junction bases left unmatched: 8. Germline V lookup: CDR1 SGHDT, CDR2 YYEEEE. There are 16 residues in the CDR3.

V is TRBV19 and J is TRBJ2-7, with D possibly TRBD2 on 6 matching bases. This CDR3 spans 13 amino acids. The germline gives CDR1 LNHDA, CDR2 SQIVND (reference sequence). V was shortened by 7 bases and J by 4 bases, with 14 bases between the two germline ends. This chain's CDR3 is CASKGGGRYEQYF. CDR3 nucleotide sequence: TGTGCCAGTAAGGGAGGAGGTCGGTACGAGCAGTACTTC. The full variable domain, its missing parts supplied by reference TRBV19 and TRBJ2-7, is DGGITQSPKYLFRKEGQNVTLSCEQNLNHDAMYWYRQDPGQGLRLIYYSQIVNDFQKGDIAEGYSVSREKKESFPLTVTSAQKNPTAFYLCASKGGGRYEQYFGPGTRLTVT.